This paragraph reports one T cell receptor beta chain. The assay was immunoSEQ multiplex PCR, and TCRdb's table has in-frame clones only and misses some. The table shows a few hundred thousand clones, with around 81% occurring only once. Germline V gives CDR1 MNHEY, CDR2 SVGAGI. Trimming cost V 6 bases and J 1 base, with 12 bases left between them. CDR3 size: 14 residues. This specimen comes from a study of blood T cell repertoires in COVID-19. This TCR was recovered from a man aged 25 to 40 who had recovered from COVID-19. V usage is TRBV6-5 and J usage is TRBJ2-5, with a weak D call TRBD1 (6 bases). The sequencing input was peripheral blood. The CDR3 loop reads CASSPQGRQETQYF. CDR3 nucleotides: TGTGCCAGCAGCCCCCAGGGGCGCCAAGAGACCCAGTACTTC.